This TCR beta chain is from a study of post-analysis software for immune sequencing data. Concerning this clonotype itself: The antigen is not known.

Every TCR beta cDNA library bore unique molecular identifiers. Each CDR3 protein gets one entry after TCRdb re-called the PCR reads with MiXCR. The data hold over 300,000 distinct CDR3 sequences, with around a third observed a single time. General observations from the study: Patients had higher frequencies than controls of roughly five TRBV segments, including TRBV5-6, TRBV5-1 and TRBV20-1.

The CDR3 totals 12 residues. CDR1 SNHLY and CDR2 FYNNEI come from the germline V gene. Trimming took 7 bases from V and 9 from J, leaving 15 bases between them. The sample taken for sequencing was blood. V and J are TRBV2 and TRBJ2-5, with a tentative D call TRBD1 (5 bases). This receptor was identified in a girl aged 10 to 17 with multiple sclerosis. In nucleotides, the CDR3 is TGTGCCAGCAAGCAGGGCCAAGCAGCCCAGTACTTC. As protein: CASKQGQAAQYF.